These 28 T cell receptor beta chains were all obtained from the same sample, sequenced in a study of blood T cell repertoires in COVID-19. Sequencing used immunoSEQ multiplex PCR; TCRdb keeps in-frame clones, though not all of them. Found here are 90,000 to 100,000 clones, 70% to 85% of them singletons; the top ten hold approximately 25%. Sequencing was carried out using peripheral blood. These receptors were collected from a woman in her sixties in a cohort sampled during active or convalescent COVID-19.

The rearrangement links TRBV3-1 (or the pseudogene TRBV3-2) to TRBJ2-1; 11 bases match TRBD2. CDR3 length equals 15 residues. Germline-derived CDR1 and CDR2 are LGHDT and YNNKEL (reference sequence). With V trimmed by 3 bases and J by 8 bases, 6 bases remained unmatched. In nucleotides, the CDR3 is TGTGCCAGCAGCCAGACTAGCGGGGTAGGTTATGAGCAGTTCTTC. Amino acid sequence: CASSQTSGVGYEQFF.

The rearrangement uses TRBV2 and TRBJ1-2; TRBD1 agrees at 11 bases. J was trimmed by 2 bases and V by 6 bases; bases with no gene match: 2. The CDR3 has 14 amino acids. Germline CDR1 SNHLY, CDR2 FYNNEI. The CDR3 loop reads CASRGTGGNYGYTF. The DNA of the CDR3 is TGTGCCAGCAGAGGGACAGGGGGAAACTATGGCTACACCTTC. Full variable domain (missing parts from reference TRBV2 and TRBJ1-2): EPEVTQTPSHQVTQMGQEVILRCVPISNHLYFYWYRQILGQKVEFLVSFYNNEISEKSEIFDDQFSVERPDGSNFTLKIRSTKLEDSAMYFCASRGTGGNYGYTFGSGTRLTVV.

This clone has a handful of counts. V is TRBV5-1 and J is TRBJ2-1; tentative D call: TRBD2 (6 bases). Germline lookup yields CDR1 SGHRS and CDR2 YFSETQ. The V gene lost 0 bases and the J gene lost 4 bases, with 11 bases spanning the gap. The CDR3 is 15 amino acids. CDR3 sequence: CASSLGGAAYNEQFF. The CDR3 coding sequence is TGCGCCAGCAGCTTGGGCGGGGCCGCTTACAATGAGCAGTTCTTC.

DNA of the CDR3: TGTGCCAGCAGCTTCGGGACTAGCGGGTTCACAGATACGCAGTATTTT. Translated, it gives CASSFGTSGFTDTQYF. The chain employs TRBV11-2 and TRBJ2-3, with TRBD2 matching 12 bases. The CDR3 extends over 16 amino acids. V dropped 3 bases and J dropped 2; count of bases not matched to a gene: 3. In germline, CDR1 is SGHAT, CDR2 FQNNGV.

This chain connects TRBV25-1 to TRBJ1-2; the match to TRBD1 covers 8 bases. Looked up from germline, CDR1 is MGHDK and CDR2 is SYGVNS. The CDR3 consists of 14 residues. V lost 2 bases, J lost 5 bases, and 4 bases stayed unmatched. CDR3 in DNA: TGTGCCAGCAGTGAAAGGACAGGGACATATGGCTACACCTTC. This encodes CASSERTGTYGYTF.

The V and J genes are TRBV28 and TRBJ2-5; 7 positions match TRBD1. The CDR3 is made up of 14 amino acids. V lost 7 bases and J lost 1; bases outside the gene matches: 6. Germline values: CDR1 MDHEN, CDR2 SYDVKM. CDR3 DNA: TGTGCCAGCACCCTCCGGGACAGCCAAGAGACCCAGTACTTC. Translation gives CASTLRDSQETQYF.

This clone has a single count. This chain joins TRBV2 and TRBJ2-7; a possible D gene is TRBD1 (5 bases). V gave up 4 bases and J gave up 2 bases, with 15 bases separating them. This CDR3 contains 15 residues. Per the germline V gene, CDR1 is SNHLY and CDR2 is FYNNEI. Here the CDR3 DNA reads TGTGCCAGCAGTGGTCGGCAGGGCCCACCCTACGAGCAGTACTTC. Translation: CASSGRQGPPYEQYF. The variable domain in full, completed from reference TRBV2 and TRBJ2-7, reads EPEVTQTPSHQVTQMGQEVILRCVPISNHLYFYWYRQILGQKVEFLVSFYNNEISEKSEIFDDQFSVERPDGSNFTLKIRSTKLEDSAMYFCASSGRQGPPYEQYFGPGTRLTVT.

V usage is TRBV19 and J usage is TRBJ2-5, with a tentative D call TRBD2 (5 bases). Deletions cut 10 bases from V and 1 base from J, with 22 bases between. Germline V gives CDR1 LNHDA, CDR2 SQIVND (reference sequence). The CDR3 covers 16 residues. CDR3 amino acids: CATSLSRVAGQETQYF. The CDR3 nucleotides read TGTGCCACCTCCCTTTCCCGGGTCGCGGGCCAAGAGACCCAGTACTTC.

The V call is TRBV2, the J call TRBJ1-5; 9 bases align to TRBD1. Germline trimming cut 6 bases from V and 0 bases from J; bases unmatched to any gene: 6. The CDR3 is 16 residues long. Germline CDR1 SNHLY, CDR2 FYNNEI. Here the CDR3 DNA reads TGTGCCAGCAGCCCGGACAGGGGATATAGCAATCAGCCCCAGCATTTT. This sequence encodes CASSPDRGYSNQPQHF.

The CDR3 spells CASSLGVSGGSYEQYF. In DNA form, the CDR3 reads TGCGCCAGCAGCTTGGGAGTTAGCGGGGGGTCCTACGAGCAGTACTTC. The J gene is TRBJ2-7, the V gene TRBV5-1; 10 positions match TRBD2. Germline V gene data show CDR1 as SGHRS and CDR2 as YFSETQ. The V and J ends lost 0 bases and 1 base, in that order; junction bases with no gene match: 4. This CDR3 comprises 16 residues.

The chain recombines TRBV7-9 with TRBJ2-7; 12 bases fit TRBD2. Germline V gives CDR1 SEHNR, CDR2 FQNEAQ (reference sequence). This CDR3 has 17 residues. The V and J ends lost 3 bases and 6 bases, in that order; junction bases with no gene match: 12. CDR3 nucleotide sequence: TGTGCCAGCAGCTTGGCGGTCCCTAGCGGGGGGGCGGTCGAGCAGTACTTC. Amino acids: CASSLAVPSGGAVEQYF.

This chain uses TRBV18 with TRBJ1-2; 9 bases agree with TRBD1. Trimming at V came to 5 bases and at J to 4 bases, leaving 8 bases not matched to a gene. Germline CDR1 KGHSH, CDR2 LQKENI. CDR3 length: 15 amino acids. The CDR3 spells CASSDNRGRFYGYTF. The DNA for the CDR3 is TGTGCCAGCTCAGATAACAGGGGGCGTTTCTATGGCTACACCTTC.

V is TRBV5-1 and J is TRBJ1-2; D uncertain. The CDR3 sequence is 12 residues long. Trimming stripped 0 bases from V and 4 bases from J, with 4 bases between. Germline V gene data show CDR1 as SGHRS and CDR2 as YFSETQ. The CDR3 DNA sequence: TGCGCCAGCAGCTTGGCCAGCTATGGCTACACCTTC. Amino acids: CASSLASYGYTF.

This rearrangement joins TRBV15 to TRBJ1-6; a possible D gene is TRBD1 (5 bases). This CDR3 has 15 residues. Germline loops: CDR1 LNHNV, CDR2 YYDKDF (reference sequence). The V end lost 0 bases, the J end lost 9 bases, and 12 bases lay between the germline ends. The CDR3 protein is CATSREVRGGSPLHF. The CDR3 DNA follows: TGTGCCACCAGCAGAGAGGTCCGGGGGGGTTCACCCCTCCACTTT. The full variable domain, with the rest looked up from reference TRBV15 and TRBJ1-6, is DAMVIQNPRYQVTQFGKPVTLSCSQTLNHNVMYWYQQKSSQAPKLLFHYYDKDFNNEADTPDNFQSRRPNTSFCFLDIRSPGLGDTAMYLCATSREVRGGSPLHFGNGTRLTVT.

DNA for the CDR3: TGTGCCAGCAGCCCCCACGACGGGTACGCCCACGAGCAGTACTTC. This sequence encodes CASSPHDGYAHEQYF. This chain connects TRBV6-2 or TRBV6-3 to TRBJ2-7; unclear D gene. This CDR3 contains 15 residues. The germline CDR1 and CDR2 sequences are MNHEY and SVGEGT. The V end lost 6 bases, the J end lost 5 bases, and 20 bases lay between the germline ends.

The rearrangement joins TRBV6-2 or TRBV6-3 to TRBJ2-1; D gene unclear. Germline CDR1 MNHEY, CDR2 SVGEGT. This CDR3 has 17 amino acids. Trimming took off 0 bases at V and 0 bases at J, with 12 bases between the two ends. CDR3 in DNA: TGTGCCAGCAGTTACTCGATGGATCTAGACTCCTACAATGAGCAGTTCTTC. This sequence encodes CASSYSMDLDSYNEQFF.

This rearrangement joins TRBV20-1 to TRBJ1-4; 9 bases are a match to TRBD1. This CDR3 has 15 residues. Germline V gene sequence: CDR1 DFQATT, CDR2 SNEGSKA (reference sequence). V dropped 3 bases and J dropped 5; count of bases not matched to a gene: 7. The CDR3 reads CSASSGTGLNEKLFF. The CDR3 DNA follows: TGCAGTGCTAGTAGCGGGACAGGGTTGAATGAAAAACTGTTTTTT.

This clone has only a few counts. This chain joins TRBV28 and TRBJ1-5; TRBD1 matches at 7 bases. V lost 3 bases to trimming and J lost 7 bases; unmatched junction nucleotides: 6. The CDR3 has 14 amino acids. From germline, CDR1 is MDHEN and CDR2 SYDVKM. This CDR3 is CASSLAGGLQPQHF. The CDR3 nucleotides read TGTGCCAGCAGTTTGGCAGGGGGTCTCCAGCCCCAGCATTTT. The full variable domain, with the rest looked up from reference TRBV28 and TRBJ1-5, is DVKVTQSSRYLVKRTGEKVFLECVQDMDHENMFWYRQDPGLGLRLIYFSYDVKMKEKGDIPEGYSVSREKKERFSLILESASTNQTSMYLCASSLAGGLQPQHFGDGTRLSIL.

This clone was counted a single time. The V call is TRBV11-1, the J call TRBJ2-1; maybe TRBD2 (6 bases). Germline lookup yields CDR1 SGHAT and CDR2 FQDESV (reference sequence). The CDR3 is 13 amino acids. V gave up 7 bases and J gave up 12 bases, with 19 bases separating them. The CDR3 loop is CASNPHAWGLQFF. As DNA, the CDR3 is TGTGCCAGCAACCCCCACGCCTGGGGACTGCAGTTCTTC.

By frequency in the sample, this clone is large. The chain couples TRBV6-1 to TRBJ1-1, with TRBD1 matching 9 bases. The germline V gene has CDR1 MNHNS and CDR2 SASEGT. This CDR3 has 16 amino acids. V was pared by 2 bases and J by 5 bases, with 9 bases of the junction left unmatched. The CDR3 loop reads CASSEPGQGWWTEAFF. Here the CDR3 DNA reads TGTGCCAGCAGTGAACCGGGACAGGGATGGTGGACTGAAGCTTTCTTT.

This clone has more than one count but fewer than ten. The chain has TRBV5-4 and TRBJ2-3, with TRBD1 as a possible D gene (6 bases). Trimming took 4 bases from V and 4 from J, leaving 13 bases between them. This CDR3 is 14 amino acids long. Germline V gene sequence: CDR1 SGHNT, CDR2 YYREEE (reference sequence). The CDR3 nucleotides are TGTGCCAGCAGCAGCTCGTGGGGGCCAGATACGCAGTATTTT. Translated: CASSSSWGPDTQYF.

The genes are TRBV7-3 and TRBJ2-5, with 7 positions matching TRBD1. J lost 5 bases, V lost 6 bases, and 15 bases had no gene match. CDR3 length: 16 residues. Germline lookup yields CDR1 SGHTA and CDR2 FQGTGA. The CDR3 reads CASSPRHREQGETQYF. The CDR3 DNA is TGTGCCAGCAGTCCGAGGCATAGAGAACAGGGGGAGACCCAGTACTTC.

The V and J genes are TRBV7-2 and TRBJ2-5, with TRBD2 matching over 11 bases. The CDR3 extends over 14 amino acids. The ends lost 5 bases at V and 2 bases at J; junction bases unmatched: 1. The germline V gene encodes CDR1 SGHTA and CDR2 FQGNSA. This CDR3 reads CASSPSGGQETQYF. The CDR3 DNA reads as TGTGCCAGCAGCCCTAGCGGGGGGCAAGAGACCCAGTACTTC.

The rearrangement uses TRBV18 and TRBJ1-2; 7 bases are a match to TRBD1. The CDR3 extends over 15 amino acids. The germline V gene encodes CDR1 KGHSH and CDR2 LQKENI. Trimming removed 3 bases from V and 6 bases from J; junction bases left unmatched: 10. CDR3 sequence reads: CASSPGQRTTNGYTF. The DNA for the CDR3 is TGTGCCAGCTCACCGGGACAGCGTACAACCAATGGCTACACCTTC.

V and J are TRBV7-9 and TRBJ2-1; weak D call: TRBD2 (7 bases). The CDR3 contains 19 residues. Trimming stripped 5 bases from V and 3 bases from J, with 26 bases between. CDR1 and CDR2 from the germline V gene are SEHNR and FQNEAQ (reference sequence). Here the CDR3 reads CASSPRGGALIPNYNEQFF. The CDR3 DNA is TGTGCCAGCAGCCCGCGAGGGGGGGCGCTTATTCCAAACTACAATGAGCAGTTCTTC.

This chain links TRBV29-1 with TRBJ1-1, with D maybe TRBD1 (6 bases). Germline loops: CDR1 SQVTM, CDR2 ANQGSEA. The length of the CDR3 is 12 residues. V lost 7 bases, J lost 11 bases, and 20 bases lay in between. The CDR3 DNA sequence: TGCAGCGCCGACTTACAGGGCACGGCGGCTTTCTTT. Amino acid sequence: CSADLQGTAAFF.

This chain connects TRBV30 to TRBJ2-5; D call uncertain. The CDR3 is made up of 13 amino acids. Per germline, CDR1 GTSNPN and CDR2 SVGIG (reference sequence). V lost 3 bases to trimming and J lost 5 bases, with 13 bases between them. Written as DNA, the CDR3 is TGTGCCTGGAGCACTCAGGCTTGGGAGACCCAGTACTTC. It codes for CAWSTQAWETQYF. The entire variable domain, with the rest obtained from reference TRBV30 and TRBJ2-5, is as follows: SQTIHQWPATLVQPVGSPLSLECTVEGTSNPNLYWYRQAAGRGLQLLFYSVGIGQISSEVPQNLSASRPQDRQFILSSKKLLLSDSGFYLCAWSTQAWETQYFGPGTRLLVL.

The chain carries TRBV5-6 and TRBJ2-7; 7 positions agree with TRBD2. The junction had 5 bases not matched to a gene; V was cut back by 0 bases and J by 5 bases. CDR1 and CDR2 (germline): SGHDT, YYEEEE. The length of the CDR3 is 14 residues. CDR3 sequence reads: CASSLGGGVHEQYF. CDR3 nucleotide sequence: TGTGCCAGCAGCTTGGGCGGGGGTGTCCACGAGCAGTACTTC.